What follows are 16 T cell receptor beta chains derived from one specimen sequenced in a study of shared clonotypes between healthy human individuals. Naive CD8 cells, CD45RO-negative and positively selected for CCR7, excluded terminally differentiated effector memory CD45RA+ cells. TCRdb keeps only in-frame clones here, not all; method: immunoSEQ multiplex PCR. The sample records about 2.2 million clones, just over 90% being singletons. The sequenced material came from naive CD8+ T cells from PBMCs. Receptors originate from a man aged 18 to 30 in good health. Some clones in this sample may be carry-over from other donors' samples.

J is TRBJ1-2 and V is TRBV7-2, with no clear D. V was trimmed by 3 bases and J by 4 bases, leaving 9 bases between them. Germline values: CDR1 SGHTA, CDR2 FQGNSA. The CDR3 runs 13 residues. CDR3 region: CASSFSTTYGYTF. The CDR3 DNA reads TGTGCCAGCAGCTTTTCGACAACCTATGGCTACACCTTC.

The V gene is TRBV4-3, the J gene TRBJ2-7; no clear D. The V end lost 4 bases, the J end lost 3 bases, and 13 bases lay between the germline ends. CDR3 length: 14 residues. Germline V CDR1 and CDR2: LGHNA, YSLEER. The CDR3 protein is CASSPNLGGYEQYF. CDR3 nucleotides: TGCGCCAGCAGCCCAAACCTCGGCGGCTACGAGCAGTACTTC.

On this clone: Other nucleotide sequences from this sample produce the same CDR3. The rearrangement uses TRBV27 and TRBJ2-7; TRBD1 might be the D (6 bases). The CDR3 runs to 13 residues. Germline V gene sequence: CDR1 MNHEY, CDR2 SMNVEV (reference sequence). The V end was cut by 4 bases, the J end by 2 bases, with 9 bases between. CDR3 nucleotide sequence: TGTGCCAGCAGTTCAGGGGTAACCTACGAGCAGTACTTC. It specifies CASSSGVTYEQYF.

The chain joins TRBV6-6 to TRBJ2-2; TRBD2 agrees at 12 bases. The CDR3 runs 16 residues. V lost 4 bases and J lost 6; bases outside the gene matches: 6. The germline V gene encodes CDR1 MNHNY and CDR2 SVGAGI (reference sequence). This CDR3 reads CASSSGLAGKSGELFF. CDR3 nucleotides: TGTGCCAGCAGTTCAGGACTAGCGGGAAAGTCCGGGGAGCTGTTTTTT.

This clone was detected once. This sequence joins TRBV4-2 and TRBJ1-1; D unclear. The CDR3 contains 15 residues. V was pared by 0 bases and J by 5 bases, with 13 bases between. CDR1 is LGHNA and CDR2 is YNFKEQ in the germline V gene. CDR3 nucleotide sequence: TGTGCCAGCAGCCAAGATCGAGATTTGGGGACTGAAGCTTTCTTT. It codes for CASSQDRDLGTEAFF.

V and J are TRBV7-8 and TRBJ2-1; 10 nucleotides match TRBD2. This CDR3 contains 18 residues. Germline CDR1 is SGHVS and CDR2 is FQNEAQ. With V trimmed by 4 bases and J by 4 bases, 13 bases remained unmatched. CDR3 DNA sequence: TGTGCCAGCAGCTCCTCGCTTCAGGGAGCGGGAGGGTACAATGAGCAGTTCTTC. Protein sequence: CASSSSLQGAGGYNEQFF.

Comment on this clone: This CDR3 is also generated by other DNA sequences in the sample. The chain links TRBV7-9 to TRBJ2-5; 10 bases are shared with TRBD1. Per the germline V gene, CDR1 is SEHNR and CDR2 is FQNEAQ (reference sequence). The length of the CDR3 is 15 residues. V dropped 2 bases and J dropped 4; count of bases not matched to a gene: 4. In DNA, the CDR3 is TGTGCCAGCAGCTTACGACAGGGGGCGCGAGAGACCCAGTACTTC. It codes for CASSLRQGARETQYF.

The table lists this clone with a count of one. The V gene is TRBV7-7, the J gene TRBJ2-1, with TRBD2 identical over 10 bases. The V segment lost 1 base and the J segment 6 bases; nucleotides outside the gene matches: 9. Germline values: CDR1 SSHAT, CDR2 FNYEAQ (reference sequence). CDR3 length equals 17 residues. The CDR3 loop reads CASSLVVGAGGFNEQFF. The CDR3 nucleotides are TGTGCCAGCAGCTTAGTGGTCGGAGCGGGAGGGTTCAATGAGCAGTTCTTC.

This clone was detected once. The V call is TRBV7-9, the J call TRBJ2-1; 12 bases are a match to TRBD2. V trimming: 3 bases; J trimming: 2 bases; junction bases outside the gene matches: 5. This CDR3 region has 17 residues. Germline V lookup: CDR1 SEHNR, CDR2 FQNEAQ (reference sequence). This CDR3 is CASSFPGLAGTYNEQFF. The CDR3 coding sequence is TGTGCCAGCAGCTTCCCCGGACTAGCGGGAACCTACAATGAGCAGTTCTTC.

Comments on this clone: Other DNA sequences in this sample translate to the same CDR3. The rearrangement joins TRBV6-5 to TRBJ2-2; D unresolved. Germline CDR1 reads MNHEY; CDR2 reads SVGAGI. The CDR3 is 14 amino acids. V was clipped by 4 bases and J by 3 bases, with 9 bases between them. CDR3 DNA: TGTGCCAGCAGTTTAGGACGGGACACCGGGGAGCTGTTTTTT. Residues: CASSLGRDTGELFF.

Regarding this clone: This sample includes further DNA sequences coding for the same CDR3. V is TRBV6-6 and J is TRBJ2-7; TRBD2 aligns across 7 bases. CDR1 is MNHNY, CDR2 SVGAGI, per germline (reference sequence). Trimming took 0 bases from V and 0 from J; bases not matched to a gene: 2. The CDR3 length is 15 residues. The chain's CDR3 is CASSYSPSGSYEQYF. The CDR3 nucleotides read TGTGCCAGCAGTTACTCGCCTAGCGGCTCCTACGAGCAGTACTTC.

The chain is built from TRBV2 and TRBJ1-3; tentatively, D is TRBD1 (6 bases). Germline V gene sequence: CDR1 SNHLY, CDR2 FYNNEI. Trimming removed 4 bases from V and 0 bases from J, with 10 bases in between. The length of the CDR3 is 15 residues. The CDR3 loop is CASSGGRDSGNTIYF. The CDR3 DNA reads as TGTGCCAGCAGTGGGGGGCGCGACTCTGGAAACACCATATATTTT.

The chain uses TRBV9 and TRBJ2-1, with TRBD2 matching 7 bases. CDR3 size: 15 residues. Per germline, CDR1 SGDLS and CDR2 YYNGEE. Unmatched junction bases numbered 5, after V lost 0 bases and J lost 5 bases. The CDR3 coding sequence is TGTGCCAGCAGCGTAGGCGGGAGTCCCCACAATGAGCAGTTCTTC. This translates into CASSVGGSPHNEQFF.

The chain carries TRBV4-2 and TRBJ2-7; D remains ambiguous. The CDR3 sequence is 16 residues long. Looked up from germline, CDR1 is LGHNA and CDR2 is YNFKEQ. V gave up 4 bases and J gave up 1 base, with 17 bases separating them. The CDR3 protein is CASSPTLADLSYEQYF. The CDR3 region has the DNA TGTGCCAGCAGCCCCACTTTGGCAGATTTATCCTACGAGCAGTACTTC.

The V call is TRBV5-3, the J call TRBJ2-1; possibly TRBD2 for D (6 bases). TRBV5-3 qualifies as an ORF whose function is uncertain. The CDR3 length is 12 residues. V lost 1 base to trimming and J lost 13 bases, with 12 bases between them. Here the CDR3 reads CARSLSGRFQFF. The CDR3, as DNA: TGTGCCAGAAGCTTGTCGGGGAGGTTCCAGTTCTTC.

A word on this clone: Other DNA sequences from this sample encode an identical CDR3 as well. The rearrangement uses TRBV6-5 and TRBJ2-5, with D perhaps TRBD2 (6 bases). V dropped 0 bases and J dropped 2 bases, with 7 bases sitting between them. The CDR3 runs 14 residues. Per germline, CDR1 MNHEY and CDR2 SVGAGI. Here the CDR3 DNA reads TGTGCCAGCAGTTACTCGGGACTGCAAGAGACCCAGTACTTC. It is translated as CASSYSGLQETQYF.